This TCR beta chain was recorded in a study of T-cell reconstitution after alpha-beta-depleted transplantation in children. TCRbeta library construction was performed incorporating unique molecular identifiers. Using its own MiXCR run on the PCR reads, TCRdb lists one record per CDR3 protein. The sample lists around 120,000 distinct CDR3 sequences, more than 20% occurring once. This CDR3 has 18 amino acids. Germline CDR1 reads SGHRS; CDR2 reads YFSETQ. Trimming pared 2 bases from V and 0 bases from J, leaving 21 bases between. Details on this clonotype: Antigen unknown.

General study points: A year post-transplant, T-cell counts and diversity derived mostly from newly produced T cells. Several hundred expanded graft clones reportedly gave rise to the alpha-beta T cells present about two months after transplant.

The rearrangement links TRBV5-1 to TRBJ2-7; a weak D match, TRBD2 (5 bases). The specimen comprised PBMCs, mostly from graft donor cells, sampled 180 days after TCRalphabeta/CD19-depleted stem cell transplant. The TCR comes from a male patient between 2 and 15 years old who had a stem cell transplant for chronic granulomatous disease, so the T cells may come from the graft donor. The CDR3 DNA sequence: TGCGCCAGCAGCTTCATTACCCTCCTCGGGGTGCCCTCCTACGAGCAGTACTTC. Its translation is CASSFITLLGVPSYEQYF.